This T cell receptor beta chain comes out of a study of shared clonotypes between healthy human individuals. V shed 2 bases and J 6 bases; nucleotides not matched to a gene: 7. Germline CDR1 MNHNS, CDR2 SASEGT. This CDR3 contains 16 residues. Repertoires were generated with immunoSEQ multiplex PCR, while TCRdb's copy carries only in-frame clones and drops some. The sample holds millions of clones, 95% seen once. CD4+ cells underwent separation, giving CD45RA+ naive and CD45RA-negative memory subsets. This receptor was taken from a man younger than 30 in good health. Sequencing input: naive CD4+ T cells sorted from blood. Specified subset: CD45RA+ positively selected. This chain links TRBV6-1 with TRBJ1-6; 7 nucleotides line up with TRBD1. The CDR3 loop reads CASSELGGAGNSPLHF. The CDR3 nucleotides read TGTGCCAGCAGTGAATTAGGGGGCGCCGGTAATTCACCCCTCCACTTT.